The following is a T cell receptor (beta chain) sequence with its context. These data are taken from a study of cytomegalovirus exposure and HLA in healthy donors. Researchers ran the PCR with 60 Vbeta and 13 Jbeta primers. Method: immunoSEQ multiplex PCR; TCRdb's copy keeps in-frame clones and lacks some. Of approximately 100,000 clones detected, less than 85% appear once; the ten largest clones hold over 4.5%. The germline V gene encodes CDR1 GTSNPN and CDR2 SVGIG (reference sequence). V lost 5 bases and J lost 1; bases outside the gene matches: 2. The CDR3 consists of 14 residues. The TCR was taken from a young woman in good health and CMV-seropositive. This chain uses TRBV30 with TRBJ2-4; 10 bases agree with TRBD1. The specimen was PBMCs. CDR3 sequence reads: CAWGTGVAKNIQYF. In nucleotides, the CDR3 is TGTGCCTGGGGGACAGGGGTTGCCAAAAACATTCAGTACTTC.